Reported below is one T cell receptor (beta chain). The antigen remains undetermined. Researchers ran the assay at a deep level. Sequencing was performed with immunoSEQ multiplex PCR; in TCRdb, only in-frame clones are kept and a portion is missing. The sample yields approximately 2.4 million clones, around 95% seen once. With 6 bases clipped from V and 0 bases from J, the junction kept 13 bases outside the gene matches. The CDR3 consists of 19 residues. Germline V gene data show CDR1 as MGHRA and CDR2 as YSYEKL. The data belong to a study of shared clonotypes between healthy human individuals. Study-wide points: A few donors held about 4.5% of naive CD4 clonotypes in common. Generally, naive subsets came out with larger estimated richness than memory subsets.

This clonotype originated in a man aged 18 to 29 in good health. The sequencing sample was made of naive CD4+ T cells sorted from blood. As to subset: CD45RA+ positively selected. The J gene is TRBJ2-2, the V gene TRBV4-1, with 10 bases fitting TRBD2. The DNA of the CDR3 is TGCGCCAGCAGTAAGCCTTCCGGACTAGCGGACGCGAACACCGGGGAGCTGTTTTTT. The encoded protein is CASSKPSGLADANTGELFF.